This T cell receptor (beta chain) was found in a study of blood T cell repertoires in COVID-19 (dated by TCRdb to 2020 to 2022). Regarding the study in general: Collaborator samples came from the United States, Italy and Spain and covered acute and convalescent phases of COVID-19. The material from the prospective study consisted of cDNA or gDNA derived from T cells, B-cell-depleted T cells, or PBMCs. Deeply sampled blood TCRbeta repertoires from subjects exposed to, actively infected with, or recovered from COVID-19 were included in the dataset. A freely available public database, intended as a resource for researchers studying the immune response to SARS-CoV-2, is where the repertoires were released. The samples were drawn from two sources: the first 160 participants of the ongoing ImmuneRACE study, and 1,254 subjects contributed by 6 global collaborators. The sample metadata nearly always contained a de-identified subject ID, COVID-19 status, age in years and sex. HLA class I and class II types, where available, came from metadata supplied by the sample provider rather than from assay-based typing. What the study reported, not specific to this receptor: Clinical and demographic metadata were provided uncurated, with the amount varying by source and participant.

TCRbeta CDR3 regions were amplified from genomic DNA by means of the immunoSEQ Assay, a bias-controlled multiplex PCR. Regarding the original processing steps: The number of nucleated cells in each sample was estimated by amplification of reference gene primers within the assay. Sequence reads were collapsed and filtered to measure the absolute abundance of every unique TCRbeta CDR3 rearrangement. For each sample, productive Simpson clonality was calculated as the square root of Simpson's diversity index across productive rearrangements. Entries here come from immuneACCESS through TCRdb and include only in-frame sequences with V and J called. Some clones fail to appear in such tables; in the studies checked, an unresolved V gene covers under half of the shortfall, and the cause of the remainder is unknown. V, J and clone size derive from that table, while D and trimming were established from the DNA sequence. Present in this sample are a few hundred thousand clones, around 83% of which were seen just once. The leading ten clones occupy 1% to 1.5% of the sample.

The CDR3 covers 15 residues, taking in both the cysteine and the phenylalanine. Of all the DNA, just the CDR3 is kept, 45 bases in frame from base 1. The germline V gene encodes CDR1 KGHSH and CDR2 LQKENI. Trimming takes 3 bases off V and 6 bases off J; junction bases not matched to a gene: 6. Each collaborating institution followed its own protocols to collect whole blood in K2EDTA tubes. For TCRbeta analysis, collaborator samples were shipped as frozen whole blood, as isolated PBMCs, or as DNA extracted from either sample type. As to this clone: There is no known antigen for this receptor. No base-level quality is on record; no much larger clone is a single base apart.

The receptor was isolated from a woman aged 45-65 years with acute or convalescent COVID-19. Source material: peripheral blood. The chain is encoded by TRBV18 joined to TRBJ2-1; TRBD2 fits 9 bases in the junction. CDR3 loop: CASSPNAGGRNEQFF. The DNA sequence is given as TGTGCCAGCTCACCGAACGCGGGAGGGCGCAATGAGCAGTTCTTC.